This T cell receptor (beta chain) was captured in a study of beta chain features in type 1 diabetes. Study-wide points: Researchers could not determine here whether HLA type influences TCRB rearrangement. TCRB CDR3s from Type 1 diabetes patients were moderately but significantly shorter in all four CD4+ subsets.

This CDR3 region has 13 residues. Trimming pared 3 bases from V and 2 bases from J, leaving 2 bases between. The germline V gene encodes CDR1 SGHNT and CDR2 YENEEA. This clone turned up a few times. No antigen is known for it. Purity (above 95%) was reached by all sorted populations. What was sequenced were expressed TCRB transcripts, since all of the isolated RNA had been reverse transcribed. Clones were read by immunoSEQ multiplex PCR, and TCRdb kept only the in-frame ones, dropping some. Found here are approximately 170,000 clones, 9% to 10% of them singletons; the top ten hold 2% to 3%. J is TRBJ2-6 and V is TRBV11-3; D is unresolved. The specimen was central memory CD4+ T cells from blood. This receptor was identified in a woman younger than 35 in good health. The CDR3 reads CASSFAGANVLTF. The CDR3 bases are TGTGCCAGCAGCTTCGCTGGGGCCAACGTCCTGACTTTC. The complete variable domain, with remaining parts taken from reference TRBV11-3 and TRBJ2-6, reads EAGVVQSPRYKIIEKKQPVAFWCNPISGHNTLYWYLQNLGQGPELLIRYENEEAVDDSQLPKDRFSAERLKGVDSTLKIQPAELGDSAVYLCASSFAGANVLTFGAGSRLTVL.